This TCR beta chain stems from a study of control samples from healthy donors and cancer patients. This CDR3 comprises 14 residues. In germline, CDR1 is LNHDA, CDR2 SQIVND (reference sequence). Trimming cost V 3 bases and J 7 bases; bases outside gene matches: 7. Generated by immunoSEQ multiplex PCR, the TCRdb table keeps only in-frame clones and is missing some. The sample has fewer than 250,000 clones. V and J are TRBV19 and TRBJ1-2; 8 positions agree with TRBD1. The sample comprised blood. This TCR was recovered from a woman aged 25 to 39 in good health. Here the CDR3 reads CASSITDRASGYTF. CDR3 nucleotides: TGTGCCAGTAGTATTACGGACAGGGCGAGTGGCTACACCTTC.